The T cell receptor (beta chain) under discussion was sequenced for a study of blood T cell repertoires in COVID-19. In the study overall: In each case, the material was cDNA or gDNA derived from T cells, B-cell-depleted T cells, or PBMCs.

Using immunoSEQ multiplex PCR, the repertoire was profiled, and TCRdb retains in-frame clones only, with some absent. The data show around 300,000 clones, with around 90% seen just once and about 1.7% held by the top ten. V was pared by 0 bases and J by 3 bases, with 9 bases between. CDR1 is MGHRA, CDR2 YSYEKL, per germline. CDR3 length: 15 residues. This receptor was obtained from a woman in her 40s who had recovered from COVID-19. Sequencing was done on a sample of PBMCs or T cells enriched from blood (not recorded which). The chain combines TRBV4-1 with TRBJ1-3; a weak D match, TRBD1 (5 bases). This CDR3 reads CASSQETVSGNTIYF. The CDR3 nucleotides read TGCGCCAGCAGCCAAGAGACAGTGAGTGGAAACACCATATATTTT.